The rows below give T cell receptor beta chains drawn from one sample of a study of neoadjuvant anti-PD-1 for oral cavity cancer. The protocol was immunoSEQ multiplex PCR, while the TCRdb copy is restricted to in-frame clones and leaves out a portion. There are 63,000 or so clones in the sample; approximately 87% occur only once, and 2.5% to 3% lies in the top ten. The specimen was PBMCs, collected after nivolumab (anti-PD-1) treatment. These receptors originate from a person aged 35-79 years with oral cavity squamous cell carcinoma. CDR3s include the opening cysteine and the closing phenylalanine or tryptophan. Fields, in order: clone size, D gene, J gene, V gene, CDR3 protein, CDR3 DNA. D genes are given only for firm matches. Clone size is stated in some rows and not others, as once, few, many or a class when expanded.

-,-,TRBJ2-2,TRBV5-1,CASSLLSGTTGELFF,TGCGCCAGCAGCTTGTTATCGGGGACCACCGGGGAGCTGTTTTTT
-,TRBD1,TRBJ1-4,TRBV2,CASRDRDRGEKLFF,TGTGCCAGCAGGGACAGGGACAGGGGCGAAAAACTGTTTTTT
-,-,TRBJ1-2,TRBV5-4,CASSLGQGNYGYTF,TGTGCCAGCAGCTTGGGCCAGGGTAACTATGGCTACACCTTC
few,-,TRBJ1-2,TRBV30,CAWPRGGGGYTF,TGTGCCTGGCCCAGGGGAGGCGGTGGCTACACCTTC
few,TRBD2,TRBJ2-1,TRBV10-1,CATSGSRSGKNEQFF,TGCGCCACTAGCGGGAGTCGGAGCGGTAAGAATGAGCAGTTCTTC
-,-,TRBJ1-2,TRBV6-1,CASREGLDYGYTF,TGTGCCAGCAGGGAAGGGTTAGACTATGGCTACACCTTC
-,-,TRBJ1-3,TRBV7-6,CASSKSPFGGGNTIYF,TGTGCCAGCAGCAAATCCCCATTCGGGGGGGGAAACACCATATATTTT
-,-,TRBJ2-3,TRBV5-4,CASSSDTQYF,TGTGCCAGCAGCTCTGATACGCAGTATTTT
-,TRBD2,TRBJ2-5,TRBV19,CASSETGPSGGPTRETQYF,TGTGCCAGTAGTGAGACAGGGCCTAGCGGGGGACCGACGAGAGAGACCCAGTACTTC
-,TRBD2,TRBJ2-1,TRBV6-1,CASSDASGITSYNEQFF,TGTGCCAGCAGTGACGCTAGCGGGATTACCTCCTACAATGAGCAGTTCTTC
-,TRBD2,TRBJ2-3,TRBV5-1,CASSLVTSGGELYF,TGCGCCAGCAGCTTGGTAACTAGCGGGGGGGAGTTGTATTTT